Listed below are T cell receptor beta chains from one sample, sequenced in a study of vaccination effects on CD4 cells after COVID-19. The antigens these receptors bind are not known. The assay was immunoSEQ multiplex PCR, and TCRdb's table has in-frame clones only and misses some. The sample has 35,000 to 55,000 clones; around 75% are singletons. The specimen was CD4+ T cells from PBMCs cultured with a peptide pool, collected before COVID-19 vaccination. All receptors come from a human donor who had a prior SARS-CoV-2 infection. The CDR3 runs from the conserved cysteine through the conserved F or W. D genes are given only for firm matches. Clone size appears in some rows only: once, few, many, or a class for an expanded clone.

d_call	j_call	clone_size	v_call	cdr3_nt	cdr3_aa
TRBD2	TRBJ2-5	.	TRBV18	TGTGCCAGCTCACCTGGACTAGGACAAGAGACCCAGTACTTC	CASSPGLGQETQYF
.	TRBJ2-1	.	TRBV7-3	TGTGCCAGCAGCCTACTCTCCGGGTCCACCTCCTACAATGAGCAGTTCTTC	CASSLLSGSTSYNEQFF
.	TRBJ1-6	few	TRBV7-8	TGTGCCAGCAGCTTGACGGCGCATAGGGGGTCACCCCTCCACTTT	CASSLTAHRGSPLHF
TRBD2	TRBJ2-3	.	TRBV12-5	TGTGCTAGTGGTTTCCGACTAGCGGGGAGGACTAGCACAGATACGCAGTATTTT	CASGFRLAGRTSTDTQYF
TRBD1	TRBJ2-1	.	TRBV15	TGTGCCACCAGCTTCGGACAGGGTGATTACAATGAGCAGTTCTTC	CATSFGQGDYNEQFF
.	TRBJ2-3	.	TRBV7-3	TGTGCCAGCAGCTCGACACCAAGCACAGATACGCAGTATTTT	CASSSTPSTDTQYF
.	TRBJ1-1	.	TRBV21-1	TGTGCCAGCAGCAAATTCCAGGGGAACACTGAAGCTTTCTTT	CASSKFQGNTEAFF
.	TRBJ1-2	few	TRBV18	TGTGCCAGCTCACCGAACGTGGCAGGAAACTATGGCTACACCTTC	CASSPNVAGNYGYTF
.	TRBJ1-4	once	TRBV6-6	TGTGCCAGCAGTAGGCACACTAATGAAAAACTGTTTTTT	CASSRHTNEKLFF
TRBD2	TRBJ2-3	.	TRBV2	TGTGCCACCGCGCGTCTAGCGGGCGCCCCGGGTACGCAGTATTTT	CATARLAGAPGTQYF
TRBD1	TRBJ1-1	.	TRBV29-1	TGCAGCGGGGGACAGGGGCCCCTCGTCTTT	CSGGQGPLVF
TRBD1	TRBJ2-3	.	TRBV6-5	TGTGCCAGCAGGACAGGGGGCGCTTATACGCAGTATTTT	CASRTGGAYTQYF
.	TRBJ1-2	few	TRBV5-4	TGTGCCAGCAGCTTGGCCTCGAAGGGTAACTATGGCTACACCTTC	CASSLASKGNYGYTF
.	TRBJ2-3	few	TRBV7-9	TGTGCCAGCAGCCTGGGACTTTGGGGAGATACGCAGTATTTT	CASSLGLWGDTQYF
.	TRBJ1-2	.	TRBV7-9	TGTGCCAGCAGCTTAGGGGATATCCGGGTTTTTGGCTACACCTTC	CASSLGDIRVFGYTF
.	TRBJ1-6	.	TRBV5-5	TGTGCCAGCAGCTTAACAGGGAGGGTTAGTTATTCACCCCTCCACTTT	CASSLTGRVSYSPLHF
TRBD2	TRBJ2-2	.	TRBV5-1	TGCGCCAGCAGCCACGGACTAGCCTCCGGGGAGCTGTTTTTT	CASSHGLASGELFF
.	TRBJ2-7	once	TRBV18	TGTGCCAGCTCACCTACTCATACCAGGCAGAACTACGAGCAGTACTTC	CASSPTHTRQNYEQYF
TRBD1	TRBJ2-3	few	TRBV6-6	TGTGCCAGCAAATTAAGGGGGCGCGGAGATACGCAGTATTTT	CASKLRGRGDTQYF
.	TRBJ2-5	.	TRBV3-1/TRBV3-2	TGTGCCAGCAGCCAAGACGGGGAGACCCAGTACTTC	CASSQDGETQYF
.	TRBJ1-1	.	TRBV5-1	TGCGCCAACGACGGAAGGACAGTCACGGAGGGCACTGAAGCTTTCTTT	CANDGRTVTEGTEAFF
.	TRBJ1-1	few	TRBV2	TGTGCCAGCCGCGGACAGTTGAACACTGAAGCTTTCTTT	CASRGQLNTEAFF
.	TRBJ2-3	.	TRBV5-1	TGCGCCAGCAGCCCTACTACCTCAACAGATACGCAGTATTTT	CASSPTTSTDTQYF
.	TRBJ1-4	.	TRBV15	TGTGCCACCAGCAGAGAAGGGACAATGGGGAAAAAACTGTTTTTT	CATSREGTMGKKLFF
TRBD1	TRBJ2-7	.	TRBV11-1	TGTGCCAGCAGCCACGGACAGGGGGTGAGGGAGCAGTACTTC	CASSHGQGVREQYF
TRBD1	TRBJ1-6	once	TRBV6-4	TGTGCCAGCAGTGAGGGGACAGGGGGCTATAATTCACCCCTCCACTTT	CASSEGTGGYNSPLHF
.	TRBJ1-1	few	TRBV11-3	TGTGCCAGCAGCTTACAGCCGAACACTGAAGCTTTCTTT	CASSLQPNTEAFF
TRBD1	TRBJ2-3	.	TRBV5-1	TGCGCCAGCAGCATAAACGACAGGGGGTATAGCACAGATACGCAGTATTTT	CASSINDRGYSTDTQYF
TRBD1	TRBJ1-2	.	TRBV18	TGTGCCAGCTCACCTTACCGGGACAGCCCCTATGGCTACACCTTC	CASSPYRDSPYGYTF
.	TRBJ1-2	.	TRBV30	TGTGCCTGGAATCGGGGTGGTGACTCCTATGGCTACACCTTC	CAWNRGGDSYGYTF
TRBD2	TRBJ2-5	.	TRBV7-2	TGTGCCAGCAGCTCTTCCGGGACTAGCGTAAAGGAGACCCAGTACTTC	CASSSSGTSVKETQYF
.	TRBJ1-1	once	TRBV12-3/TRBV12-4	TGTGCCAGCGGTCGGTTGAACACTGAAGCTTTCTTT	CASGRLNTEAFF
.	TRBJ1-1	.	TRBV5-4	TGTGCCAGCAGCTTGTGGGGTTCTACCTCTTCGGCTTTCTTT	CASSLWGSTSSAFF
.	TRBJ2-1	.	TRBV10-3	TGTGCCATCAGTGCTAAGACCGGAGGGGACAGACCCTACAATGAGCAGTTCTTC	CAISAKTGGDRPYNEQFF
TRBD1	TRBJ2-5	.	TRBV25-1	TGTGCCAGCAGTGAATCGAGGGGGGACAGGGCGTTACAGACCCAGTACTTC	CASSESRGDRALQTQYF
TRBD2	TRBJ2-3	.	TRBV9	TGTGCCAGCAGCCTCCGTCCCCTACTAGCGGGGGATACGCAGTATTTT	CASSLRPLLAGDTQYF
TRBD1	TRBJ2-5	.	TRBV7-3	TGTGCCAGCAGCGTTGGACAGGGAAGGCAAGAGACCCAGTACTTC	CASSVGQGRQETQYF
.	TRBJ1-3	.	TRBV5-6	TGTGCCAGCAGCTTGGGAGCCGGGCGCGGAAACACCATATATTTT	CASSLGAGRGNTIYF
TRBD2	TRBJ2-7	.	TRBV7-6	TGTGCCAGCAGCTTAGCCGGGACTAGCTCGGGCGAGCAGTACTTC	CASSLAGTSSGEQYF
TRBD1	TRBJ1-1	.	TRBV11-2	TGTGCCAGCAGCTTCCGATCACAGGGGGGGAACACTGAAGCTTTCTTT	CASSFRSQGGNTEAFF
TRBD2	TRBJ2-7	.	TRBV9	TGTGCCAGCAGCGTCTTTAGCGGGAGCCACGAGCAGTACTTC	CASSVFSGSHEQYF
.	TRBJ2-3	.	TRBV9	TGTGCCAGCAGCTTGGCTCTGGGTTGGGATACGCAGTATTTT	CASSLALGWDTQYF
TRBD1	TRBJ2-1	.	TRBV24-1	TGTGCCACCGGGGACAGGGGGCGCTTTTCGAATGAGCAGTTCTTC	CATGDRGRFSNEQFF
.	TRBJ1-1	.	TRBV6-5	TGTGCCAGCAGTCTGACCCACGGACAGCTTGAAGCTTTCTTT	CASSLTHGQLEAFF
.	TRBJ2-3	.	TRBV10-2	TGCGCCAGCAAAAAGAGCGAGGGGGATACGCAGTATTTT	CASKKSEGDTQYF
.	TRBJ1-5	.	TRBV15	TGTGCCACCAGCAGAGACAGGGTTAGCAATCAGCCCCAGCATTTT	CATSRDRVSNQPQHF
TRBD2	TRBJ2-5	.	TRBV7-7	TGTGCTAGCAGCCGTCTAGCGGGGGGTCAAGAGACCCAGTACTTC	CASSRLAGGQETQYF
TRBD1	TRBJ2-1	once	TRBV15	TGTGCCACCAGCAGAAAGGGGGCTGGAACCTACAATGAGCAGTTCTTC	CATSRKGAGTYNEQFF
.	TRBJ2-7	.	TRBV5-1	TGCGCCAGCAGCTTTCAGGGAAGCTCCTACGAGCAGTACTTC	CASSFQGSSYEQYF